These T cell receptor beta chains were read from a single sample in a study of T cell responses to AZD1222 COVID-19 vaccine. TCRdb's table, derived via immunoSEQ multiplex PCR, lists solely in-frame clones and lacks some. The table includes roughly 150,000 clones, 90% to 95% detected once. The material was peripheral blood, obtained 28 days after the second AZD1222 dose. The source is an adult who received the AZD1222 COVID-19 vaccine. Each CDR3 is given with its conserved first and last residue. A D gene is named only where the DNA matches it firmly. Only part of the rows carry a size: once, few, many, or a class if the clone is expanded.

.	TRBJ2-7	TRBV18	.	TGTGCCAGCTCACCCTCCCTTGGGGAGCAGTACTTC	CASSPSLGEQYF
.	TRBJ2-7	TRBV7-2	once	TGTGCCAGCAAAGGCCAACTCCCCCCCTACGAGCAGTACTTC	CASKGQLPPYEQYF
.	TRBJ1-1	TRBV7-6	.	TGTGCCAGCAGCTTAGCAGTATCGGTCAGGGGCCCCCCGAACACTGAAGCTTTCTTT	CASSLAVSVRGPPNTEAFF
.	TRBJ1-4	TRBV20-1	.	TGCAGTGCGCGCAGGGAGGGACTGTTTTTT	CSARREGLFF
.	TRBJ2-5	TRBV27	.	TGTGCCAGCAGTTCTCAGGGGCATGAGACCCAGTACTTC	CASSSQGHETQYF
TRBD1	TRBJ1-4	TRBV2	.	TGTGCCACTAACAGGGGGCCCACTAATGAAAAACTGTTTTTT	CATNRGPTNEKLFF
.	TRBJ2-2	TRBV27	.	TGTGCCAGCAGCCGAAGATCACCTGCGAACACCGGGGAGCTGTTTTTT	CASSRRSPANTGELFF
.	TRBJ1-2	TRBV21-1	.	TGTGCCAGCAGCGCAGTGGCTGACACGACTAACTATGGCTACACCTTC	CASSAVADTTNYGYTF
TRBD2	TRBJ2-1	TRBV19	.	TGTGCCAGTAGTAACTACGGACTAGCGGGACTTAACTCCTACAATGAGCAGTTCTTC	CASSNYGLAGLNSYNEQFF
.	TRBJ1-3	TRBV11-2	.	TGTGCCAGCAGCTTACCCGCCAGAAACACCATATATTTT	CASSLPARNTIYF
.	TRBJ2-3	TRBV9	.	TGTGCCAGCAGCGTAGTTGGGGGCTGGACAGATACGCAGTATTTT	CASSVVGGWTDTQYF
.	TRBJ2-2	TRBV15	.	TGTGCCACCAGCAGAGATTGGACCGGGGAGCTGTTTTTT	CATSRDWTGELFF
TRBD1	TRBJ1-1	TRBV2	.	TGTGCCAGCAGGGAGTTTGGCAGGGGGCTTACTGAAGCTTTCTTT	CASREFGRGLTEAFF
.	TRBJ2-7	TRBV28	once	TGTGCCAGCAGTTTATTCTACGAGCAGTACTTC	CASSLFYEQYF
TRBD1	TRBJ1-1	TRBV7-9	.	TGTGCCAGTACCAAAACCGGCCCACGGGACAGTAACACTGAAGCTTTCTTT	CASTKTGPRDSNTEAFF
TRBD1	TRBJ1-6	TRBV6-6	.	TGTGCCAGCAGGAACTTAGACAGGGGTTTTTCACCCCTCCACTTT	CASRNLDRGFSPLHF
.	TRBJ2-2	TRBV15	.	TGTGCCACCAGCAGAGATAGCGTGGGGACCGGGGAGCTGTTTTTT	CATSRDSVGTGELFF
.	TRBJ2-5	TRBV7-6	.	TGTGCCAGCAGCTTAATATTTCGGGCAGGTCAAGAGACCCAGTACTTC	CASSLIFRAGQETQYF
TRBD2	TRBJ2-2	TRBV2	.	TGTGCCAGCAGCCCTAGCGGAGGTGCCACCGGGGAGCTGTTTTTT	CASSPSGGATGELFF
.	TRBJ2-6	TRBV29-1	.	TGCAGCTTCCCCCAAGGGGTACGGGGGGCCAACGTCCTGACTTTC	CSFPQGVRGANVLTF
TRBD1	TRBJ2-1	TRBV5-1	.	TGCGCCAGCAGCTCGGGACAGCGGACTGGGAATGAGCAGTTCTTC	CASSSGQRTGNEQFF
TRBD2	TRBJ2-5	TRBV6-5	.	TGTGCCAGCAGTTCCGGGACTAGCGGGGGGACCCAGTACTTC	CASSSGTSGGTQYF
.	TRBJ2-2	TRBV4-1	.	TGCGCCAGCAGCCAAGCGAACCATCTAGGTACCGGGGAGCTGTTTTTT	CASSQANHLGTGELFF
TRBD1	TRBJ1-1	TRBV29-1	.	TGCAGCGTGTTGGACAGGGGTCGGGGGAACACTGAAGCTTTCTTT	CSVLDRGRGNTEAFF
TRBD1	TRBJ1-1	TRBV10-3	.	TGTGCCATCAGTGAGGGGGACAGGGTGAACACTGAAGCTTTCTTT	CAISEGDRVNTEAFF
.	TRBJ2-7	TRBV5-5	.	TGTGCCAGCAGCTTCTCCTACGAGCAGTACTTC	CASSFSYEQYF
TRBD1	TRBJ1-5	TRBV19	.	TGTGCCAGTTGGACAGGGGCCGGACGGGGCAATCAGCCCCAGCATTTT	CASWTGAGRGNQPQHF
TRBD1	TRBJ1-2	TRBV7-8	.	TGTGCCAGCAGCCCAGGGGGGCTTGGCTACACCTTC	CASSPGGLGYTF
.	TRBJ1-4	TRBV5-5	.	TGTGCCAGCAGCCCTGAGCATGCGGGGCTTGAAAAACTGTTTTTT	CASSPEHAGLEKLFF
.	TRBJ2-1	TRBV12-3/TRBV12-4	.	TGTGCCAGCAGTTTAGCTGGCGTTCCTGAGCAGTTCTTC	CASSLAGVPEQFF
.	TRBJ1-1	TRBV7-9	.	TGTGCCAGCAGCTACGGGACGGAGGAAGCTTTCTTT	CASSYGTEEAFF
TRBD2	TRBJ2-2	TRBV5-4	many	TGTGCCAGCAGCCCCGCTAGCGGGAACACCGGGGAGCTGTTTTTT	CASSPASGNTGELFF
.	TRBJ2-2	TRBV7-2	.	TGTGCCAGCAGGAGGGGTACAGACACCGGGGAGCTGTTTTTT	CASRRGTDTGELFF
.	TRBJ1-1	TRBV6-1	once	TGTGCCAGCAGTGAGGCCGGGACGGGGGGGCTACGTTTCACTGAAGCTTTCTTT	CASSEAGTGGLRFTEAFF
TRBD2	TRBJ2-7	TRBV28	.	TGTGCCAGCAGTCTCGGGGGGGTTCCCTACGAGCAGTACTTC	CASSLGGVPYEQYF
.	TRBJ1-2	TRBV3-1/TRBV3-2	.	TGTGCCAGCAGCCAAGATTACGGTCGCTATGGCTACACCTTC	CASSQDYGRYGYTF
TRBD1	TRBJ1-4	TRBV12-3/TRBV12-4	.	TGTGCCAGCAGTCTACAGGGGAATGAAAAACTGTTTTTT	CASSLQGNEKLFF
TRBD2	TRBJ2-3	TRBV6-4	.	TGTGCCAGCAGTGACTCCGGTCTAGCGGAAAGCACAGATACGCAGTATTTT	CASSDSGLAESTDTQYF
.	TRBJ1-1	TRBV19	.	TGTGCCAGTAGCTCCACAGGACGGTTGAACACTGAAGCTTTCTTT	CASSSTGRLNTEAFF
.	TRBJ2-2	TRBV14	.	TGTGCCAGCAGCCATACCCCTAGAAGGAACACCGGGGAGCTGTTTTTT	CASSHTPRRNTGELFF
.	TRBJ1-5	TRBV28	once	TGTGCCAGCAGTTTAGAGACAGGACCTAATCAGCCCCAGCATTTT	CASSLETGPNQPQHF
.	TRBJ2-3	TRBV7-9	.	TGTGCCAGCAGCCCCGCGGAGGGGGACCTGGGTACGCAGTATTTT	CASSPAEGDLGTQYF
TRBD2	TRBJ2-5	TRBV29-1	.	TGCAGCGTTGACCGGGGGGTCTCGCGCGAGACCCAGTACTTC	CSVDRGVSRETQYF
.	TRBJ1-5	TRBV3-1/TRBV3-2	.	TGTGCCAGCAGCCATTCTGGAAGCAATCAGCCCCAGCATTTT	CASSHSGSNQPQHF
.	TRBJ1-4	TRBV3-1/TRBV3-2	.	TGTGCCAGCAGCCAAGGGGTAATGGGAACTAATGAAAAACTGTTTTTT	CASSQGVMGTNEKLFF
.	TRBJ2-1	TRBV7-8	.	TGTGCCAGCAGCCCTCTGACTTCGGTTCGCCCTTACAATGAGCAGTTCTTC	CASSPLTSVRPYNEQFF
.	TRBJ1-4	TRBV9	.	TGTGCCAGCAGCGTAGCTCCGGCAGCTAATGAAAAACTGTTTTTT	CASSVAPAANEKLFF
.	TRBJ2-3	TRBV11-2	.	TGTGCCAGCAGCTATAGTCGAGGGGCATACACAGATACGCAGTATTTT	CASSYSRGAYTDTQYF
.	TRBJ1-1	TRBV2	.	TGTGCCAGCAGTTTGAAACGGCAGAACACTGAAGCTTTCTTT	CASSLKRQNTEAFF